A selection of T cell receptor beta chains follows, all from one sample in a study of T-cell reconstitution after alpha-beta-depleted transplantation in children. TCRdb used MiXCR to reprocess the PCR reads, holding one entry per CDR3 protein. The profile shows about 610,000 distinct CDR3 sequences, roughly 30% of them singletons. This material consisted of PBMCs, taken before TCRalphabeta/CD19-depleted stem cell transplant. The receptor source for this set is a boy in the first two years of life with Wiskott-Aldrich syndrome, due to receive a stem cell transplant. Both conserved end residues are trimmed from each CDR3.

ATRIQGARSDTQY,TRBV15,TRBJ2-3
ASSIGGRYNEQF,TRBV19,TRBJ2-1
ASSPVGSTRSEQY,TRBV7-2,TRBJ2-7
SESRLTYGYT,TRBV20-1,TRBJ1-2
ATSRDGNSPLH,TRBV15,TRBJ1-6
ASSLEIGANTGELF,TRBV5-1,TRBJ2-2
ASSTPGTGNGYT,TRBV6-1,TRBJ1-2
ASSLVVGTGAYEQY,TRBV11-2,TRBJ2-7
ASSLGAAAPTRQY,TRBV5-1,TRBJ2-7
ATSDSRPGQGLYNEQF,TRBV24-1,TRBJ2-1
ASSLGRVLLNEQF,TRBV5-6,TRBJ2-1
ASSGGTALGANVLT,TRBV2,TRBJ2-6
SARDRVGGLYEQY,TRBV20-1,TRBJ2-7
ASSLAGKSTDTQY,TRBV5-1,TRBJ2-3
ANRQVPTGELF,TRBV10-3,TRBJ2-2
ASSQLADAYNEQF,TRBV12-3/TRBV12-4,TRBJ2-1
SGGTHSFTDTQY,TRBV20-1,TRBJ2-3
ASAAPTGGNQPQH,TRBV25-1,TRBJ1-5
ASSLRQGMGEQF,TRBV5-1,TRBJ2-1
ASRRGQDLTDTQY,TRBV5-1,TRBJ2-3
SARRPLLGAGNSPLH,TRBV20-1,TRBJ1-6
ASSQEWGSGTPSYNEQF,TRBV4-1,TRBJ2-1
SADRVRNGYT,TRBV29-1,TRBJ1-2
TSSRGNSGRAAYEQY,TRBV7-3,TRBJ2-7
ASSLDVHNEQF,TRBV5-1,TRBJ2-1
SVSPSGSSYNEQF,TRBV29-1,TRBJ2-1
SVVPRGQYEQY,TRBV29-1,TRBJ2-7
ASSLPGTGECL,TRBV28,TRBJ1-3
ASSLVGGTSGANVLT,TRBV5-1,TRBJ2-6
ASRDRTGGGYGYT,TRBV12-3/TRBV12-4,TRBJ1-2
ASSQAGVNYNEQF,TRBV4-1,TRBJ2-1
ASSLGGPSSGNTIY,TRBV7-2,TRBJ1-3
ATSERGGKPQH,TRBV24-1,TRBJ1-5
ASSTTGDTYEQY,TRBV6-1,TRBJ2-7
ASSLQVGTGRNEQF,TRBV28,TRBJ2-1
AISEGTQETQY,TRBV10-3,TRBJ2-5